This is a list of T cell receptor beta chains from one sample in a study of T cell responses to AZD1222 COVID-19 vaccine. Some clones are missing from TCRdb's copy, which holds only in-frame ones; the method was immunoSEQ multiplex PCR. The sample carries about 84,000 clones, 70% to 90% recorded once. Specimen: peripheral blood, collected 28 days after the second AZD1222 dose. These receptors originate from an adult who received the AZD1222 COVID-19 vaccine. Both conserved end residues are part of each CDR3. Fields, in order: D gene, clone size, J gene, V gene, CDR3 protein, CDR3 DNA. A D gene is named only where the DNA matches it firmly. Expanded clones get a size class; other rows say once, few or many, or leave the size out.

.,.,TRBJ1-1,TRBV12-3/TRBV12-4,CASRLRYTEAFF,TGTGCCAGCAGACTCAGATACACTGAAGCTTTCTTT
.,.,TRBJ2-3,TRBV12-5,CASDPVDGTDTQYF,TGTGCTAGTGACCCAGTCGATGGCACAGATACGCAGTATTTT
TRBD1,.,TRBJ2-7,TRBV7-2,CASRWTGTDYEQYF,TGTGCCAGCAGGTGGACAGGTACTGACTACGAGCAGTACTTC
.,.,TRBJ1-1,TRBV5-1,CASSTESLNTEAFF,TGCGCCAGCAGCACGGAATCACTGAACACTGAAGCTTTCTTT
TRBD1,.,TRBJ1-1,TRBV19,CASIHRGYNTEAFF,TGTGCCAGTATTCACAGGGGATATAACACTGAAGCTTTCTTT
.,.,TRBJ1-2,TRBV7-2,CASRNDKGRGYTF,TGTGCCAGCAGGAACGACAAAGGGCGCGGCTACACCTTC
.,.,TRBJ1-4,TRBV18,CASSPIVGSRGDEKLFF,TGTGCCAGCTCACCGATAGTTGGTAGTAGGGGAGATGAAAAACTGTTTTTT
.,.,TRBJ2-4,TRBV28,CASSGAKNIQYF,TGTGCCAGCAGTGGAGCCAAAAACATTCAGTACTTC
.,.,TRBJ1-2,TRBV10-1,CASSERTVNDYYGYTF,TGCGCCAGCAGTGAAAGGACAGTTAACGACTACTATGGCTACACCTTC
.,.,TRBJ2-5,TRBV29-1,CSVERAAERYF,TGCAGCGTTGAGAGGGCGGCCGAACGGTACTTC
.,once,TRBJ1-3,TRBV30,CAWGESTIYF,TGTGCCTGGGGGGAAAGCACCATATATTTT
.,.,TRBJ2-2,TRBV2,CASRSRSGGNTGELFF,TGTGCCAGCAGATCGAGGTCTGGGGGCAACACCGGGGAGCTGTTTTTT
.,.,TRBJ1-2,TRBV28,CASRQQNGYTF,TGTGCCAGCAGGCAACAGAATGGCTACACCTTC
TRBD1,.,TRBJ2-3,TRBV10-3,CAISRTGEITDTQYF,TGTGCCATCTCCCGGACAGGTGAAATCACAGATACGCAGTATTTT
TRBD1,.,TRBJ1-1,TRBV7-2,CASSPGTGGAFF,TGTGCCAGCAGCCCCGGGACAGGGGGAGCTTTCTTT
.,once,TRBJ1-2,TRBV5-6,CASSNYQGNYGYTF,TGTGCCAGCAGCAATTATCAGGGGAACTATGGCTACACCTTC
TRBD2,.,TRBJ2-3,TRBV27,CASSPWGGQADTQYF,TGTGCCAGCAGCCCGTGGGGGGGTCAGGCAGATACGCAGTATTTT
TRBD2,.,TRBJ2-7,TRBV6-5,CASSMTSGMYEQYF,TGTGCCAGCAGTATGACTAGCGGGATGTACGAGCAGTACTTC
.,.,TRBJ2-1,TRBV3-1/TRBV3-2,CASSPIRQMNEQFF,TGTGCCAGCAGCCCCATACGGCAGATGAATGAGCAGTTCTTC
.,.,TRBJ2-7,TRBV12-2,CAGRLGGPHEQYF,TGTGCAGGTCGTCTGGGAGGGCCCCACGAGCAGTACTTC
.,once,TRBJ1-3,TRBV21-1,CASSKALPGQAEGSGNTIYF,TGTGCCAGCAGCAAAGCGCTCCCGGGACAGGCAGAAGGATCTGGAAACACCATATATTTT
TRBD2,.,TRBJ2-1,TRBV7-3,CASSQTSGRAIPQFF,TGTGCCAGCAGCCAGACTAGCGGGAGGGCTATACCCCAGTTCTTC
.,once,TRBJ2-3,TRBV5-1,CASSFRDSDTQYF,TGCGCCAGCAGCTTTCGTGACAGCGATACGCAGTATTTT
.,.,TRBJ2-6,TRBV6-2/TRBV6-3,CASSYSMLGGLGEPGANVLTF,TGTGCCAGCAGTTACTCGATGCTGGGGGGCTTAGGGGAACCTGGGGCCAACGTCCTGACTTTC
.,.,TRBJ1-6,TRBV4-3,CASSQTAWGLIDSPLHF,TGCGCCAGCAGCCAAACCGCCTGGGGACTTATTGATTCACCCCTCCACTTT
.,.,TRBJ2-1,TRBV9,CASSVEERNNEQFF,TGTGCCAGCAGCGTAGAAGAGAGAAACAATGAGCAGTTCTTC
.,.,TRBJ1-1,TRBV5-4,CASSPWVANTEAFF,TGTGCCAGCAGCCCCTGGGTGGCGAACACTGAAGCTTTCTTT
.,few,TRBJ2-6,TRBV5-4,CASSSRGSGANVLTF,TGTGCCAGCAGCTCTAGGGGCTCTGGGGCCAACGTCCTGACTTTC
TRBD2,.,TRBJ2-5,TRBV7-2,CASSLAGTSGARETQYF,TGTGCCAGCAGCTTAGCTGGGACTAGCGGGGCTCGTGAGACCCAGTACTTC
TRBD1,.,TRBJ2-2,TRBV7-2,CASRLITGGYTGELFF,TGTGCCAGCAGGTTAATAACAGGGGGTTACACCGGGGAGCTGTTTTTT
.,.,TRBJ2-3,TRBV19,CASARTDTQYF,TGTGCCAGTGCCCGCACAGATACGCAGTATTTT
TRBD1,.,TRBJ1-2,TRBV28,CASSRDRSYGYTF,TGTGCCAGCAGCCGGGACAGGAGCTATGGCTACACCTTC
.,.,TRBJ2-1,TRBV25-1,CASQGLEQFF,TGTGCCAGCCAAGGACTGGAGCAGTTCTTC
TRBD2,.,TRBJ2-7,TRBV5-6,CASSLRLAGYEQYF,TGTGCCAGCAGCTTGCGACTAGCTGGATACGAGCAGTACTTC
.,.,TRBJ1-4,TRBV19,CASSSERRGTREKLFF,TGTGCCAGTAGTAGTGAGAGGAGGGGAACTCGGGAAAAACTGTTTTTT
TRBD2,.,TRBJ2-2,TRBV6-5,CASSKTSFAGELFF,TGTGCCAGCAGTAAGACTAGCTTCGCCGGGGAGCTGTTTTTT
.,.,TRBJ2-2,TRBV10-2,CASSGLGPPVGELFF,TGCGCCAGCAGTGGACTCGGCCCCCCAGTCGGGGAGCTGTTTTTT
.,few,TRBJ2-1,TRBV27,CASSFRPNEQFF,TGTGCCAGCAGTTTCAGACCCAATGAGCAGTTCTTC
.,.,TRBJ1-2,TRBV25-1,CASSERGSYGYTF,TGTGCCAGCAGTGAACGGGGTTCCTATGGCTACACCTTC
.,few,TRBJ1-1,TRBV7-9,CASSSRDLEAFF,TGTGCCAGCAGCTCCCGGGACCTTGAAGCTTTCTTT
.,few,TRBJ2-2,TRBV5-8,CASSLRGSTGELFF,TGTGCCAGCAGCTTGCGGGGGTCCACCGGGGAGCTGTTTTTT
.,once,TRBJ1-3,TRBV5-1,CASSFGGGDGNTIYF,TGCGCCAGCAGCTTCGGAGGGGGAGATGGAAACACCATATATTTT
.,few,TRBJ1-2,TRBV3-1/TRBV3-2,CASSQDMGRGYGYTF,TGTGCCAGCAGCCAAGATATGGGAAGGGGCTATGGCTACACCTTC
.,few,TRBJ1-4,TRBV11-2,CASSLEDGGADEKLFF,TGTGCCAGCAGCTTAGAAGATGGGGGGGCGGATGAAAAACTGTTTTTT
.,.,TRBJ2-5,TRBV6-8,CASRLRERVETQYF,TGTGCCAGCAGGCTCCGGGAGAGGGTAGAGACCCAGTACTTC
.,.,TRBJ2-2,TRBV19,CASRPDRAKTGLFF,TGTGCCAGTAGACCCGACCGGGCTAAAACTGGGCTGTTTTTT
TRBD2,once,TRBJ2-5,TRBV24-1,CATSDSSGRLTGETQYF,TGTGCCACCAGTGATTCTAGCGGGAGGCTTACGGGGGAGACCCAGTACTTC
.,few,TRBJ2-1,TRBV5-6,CASSLGALINEQFF,TGTGCCAGCAGCTTGGGGGCCCTTATAAATGAGCAGTTCTTC
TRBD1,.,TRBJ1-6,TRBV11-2,CASSNQGQHNSPLHF,TGTGCCAGCTCTAATCAGGGACAGCATAATTCACCCCTCCACTTT
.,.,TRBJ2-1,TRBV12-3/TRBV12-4,CASSRLANEQFF,TGTGCCAGCAGTCGTCTAGCCAATGAGCAGTTCTTC
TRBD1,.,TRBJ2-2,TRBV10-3,CAIRQGATGELFF,TGTGCCATCAGGCAGGGGGCCACCGGGGAGCTGTTTTTT
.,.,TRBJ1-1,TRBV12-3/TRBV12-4,CASSLVGEAFF,TGTGCCAGCAGTTTAGTTGGCGAAGCTTTCTTT
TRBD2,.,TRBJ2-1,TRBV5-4,CASSPTSGGYYEQFF,TGTGCCAGCAGCCCGACTAGCGGGGGGTACTATGAGCAGTTCTTC
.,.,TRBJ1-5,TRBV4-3,CASSRGENQPQHF,TGCGCCAGCAGCCGGGGCGAGAATCAGCCCCAGCATTTT
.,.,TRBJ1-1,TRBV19,CASSFENTEAFF,TGTGCCAGTAGTTTCGAGAACACTGAAGCTTTCTTT